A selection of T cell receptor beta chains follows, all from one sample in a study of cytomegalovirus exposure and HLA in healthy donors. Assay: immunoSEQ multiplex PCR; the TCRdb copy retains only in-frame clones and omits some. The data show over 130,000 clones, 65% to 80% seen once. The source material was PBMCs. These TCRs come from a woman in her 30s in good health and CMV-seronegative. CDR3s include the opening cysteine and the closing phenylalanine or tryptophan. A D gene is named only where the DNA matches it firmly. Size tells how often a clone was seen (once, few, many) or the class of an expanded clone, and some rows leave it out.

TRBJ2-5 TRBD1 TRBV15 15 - TGTGCCACCAGCAGAGATAGGGGGACAGGGGAGACCCAGTACTTC CATSRDRGTGETQYF
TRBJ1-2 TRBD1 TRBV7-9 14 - TGTGCCAGCAGCTTGTACAGGGGGCCCTATGGCTACACCTTC CASSLYRGPYGYTF
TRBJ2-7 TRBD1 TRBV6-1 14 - TGTGCCACCAGGACAGGGTATGCGACCTACGAGCAGTACTTC CATRTGYATYEQYF
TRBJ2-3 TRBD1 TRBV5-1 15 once TGCGCCAGCGCTTCCGGGACAGACGGTGCAGATACGCAGTATTTT CASASGTDGADTQYF
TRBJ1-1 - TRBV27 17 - TGTGCCAGCAGCAAATACCCCGGGTCCTTGTGGAACACTGAAGCTTTCTTT CASSKYPGSLWNTEAFF
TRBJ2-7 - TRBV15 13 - TGTGCCACCAGCAGGGGGGGTTTGACAGAGCAGTACTTC CATSRGGLTEQYF
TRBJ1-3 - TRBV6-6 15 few TGTGCCAGCACTCACGGGTTACCCTCTGGAAACACCATATATTTT CASTHGLPSGNTIYF
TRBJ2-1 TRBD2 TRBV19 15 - TGTGCCAGTAGTGAACTAGCGGGGGTTGATGGTGAGCAGTTCTTC CASSELAGVDGEQFF
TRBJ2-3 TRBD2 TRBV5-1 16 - TGCGCCAGCAGCTTGTTAAGCGGGAGGGGAACAGATACGCAGTATTTT CASSLLSGRGTDTQYF
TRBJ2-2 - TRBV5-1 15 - TGCGCCAGCAGATATTCAGGCTGGAACACCGGGGAGCTGTTTTTT CASRYSGWNTGELFF
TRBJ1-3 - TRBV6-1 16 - TGTGCCAGCAGTGCAGGCCTACTTTTCTCTGGAAACACCATATATTTT CASSAGLLFSGNTIYF
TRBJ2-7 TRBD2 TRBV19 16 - TGTGCCAGTAGTATGTCGAGCGGGAGGGCCTCCTACGAGCAGTACTTC CASSMSSGRASYEQYF
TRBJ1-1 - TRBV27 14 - TGTGCCAGCAGTTTTCGGACAGCGAACACTGAAGCTTTCTTT CASSFRTANTEAFF
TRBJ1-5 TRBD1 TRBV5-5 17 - TGTGCCAGCAGCTCCTCCGGGACAGGGTCAGGAGTGAAGCCCCAGCATTTT CASSSSGTGSGVKPQHF
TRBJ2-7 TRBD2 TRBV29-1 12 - TGCAGCGTTGGAATGAGTAGCGGGAGGCAGTACTTC CSVGMSSGRQYF
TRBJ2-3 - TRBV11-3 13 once TGTGCCAGCAGCTTACGCGTCACAGATACGCAGTATTTT CASSLRVTDTQYF
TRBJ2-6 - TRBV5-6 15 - TGTGCCAGCAGCTTGGCGGGGGCTGGGGCCAACGTCCTGACTTTC CASSLAGAGANVLTF
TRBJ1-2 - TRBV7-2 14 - TGTGCCAGCAGCTTAGGTCCCCAGAACTATGGCTACACCTTC CASSLGPQNYGYTF
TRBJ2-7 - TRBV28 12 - TGTGCCAGCAGTCTGAGCTCCTACGAGCAGTACTTC CASSLSSYEQYF
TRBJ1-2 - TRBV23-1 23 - TGCGCCAGCAGTCACCCGTCCGGGGGGGGTTGCAGTCCTCAACCTAACTGGCACTATGGCTACACCTTC CASSHPSGGGCSPQPNWHYGYTF
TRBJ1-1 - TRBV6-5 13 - TGTGCCAGCAGACCCGTTTCGGAGGCTGAAGCTTTCTTT CASRPVSEAEAFF
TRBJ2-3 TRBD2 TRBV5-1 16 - TGCGCCAGCAGCTTGGCCACTAGCGGGGGTACAGATACGCAGTATTTT CASSLATSGGTDTQYF
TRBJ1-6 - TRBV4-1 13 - TGCGCCAGCAGCCAATGGGGGGATTCACCCCTCCACTTT CASSQWGDSPLHF
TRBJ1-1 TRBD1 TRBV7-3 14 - TGTGCCAGCAGCCCCGGACAGGCGAACACTGAAGCTTTCTTT CASSPGQANTEAFF
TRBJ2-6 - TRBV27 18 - TGTGCCAGCAGGCCATCCTGGGCGGGGAGCTCTGGGGCCAACGTCCTGACTTTC CASRPSWAGSSGANVLTF
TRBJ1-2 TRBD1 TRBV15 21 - TGTGCCACCAGCAGACTTAAATCGGACAGGGAAGGGTGTAATGTGAGGTGGGGCTACACCTTC CATSRLKSDREGCNVRWGYTF
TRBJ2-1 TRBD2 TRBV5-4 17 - TGTGCCAGCAGTTCCGGGACTAGCGGGACGGGGGGCCATGAGCAGTTCTTC CASSSGTSGTGGHEQFF
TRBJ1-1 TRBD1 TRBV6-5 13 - TGTGCCAGCAGTTGGGACAGGGACGCTGAAGCTTTCTTT CASSWDRDAEAFF
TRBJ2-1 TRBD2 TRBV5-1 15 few TGCGCCAGCAGCTTCAGCGGGAGGGCCAGCGATGAGCAGTTCTTC CASSFSGRASDEQFF
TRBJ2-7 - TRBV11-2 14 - TGTGCCAGCAGCTTAGGCCCCAGGGGCTACGAGCAGTACTTC CASSLGPRGYEQYF
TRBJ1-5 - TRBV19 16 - TGTGCCAGTGGGGATACAGGGTTTCAGAGCAATCAGCCCCAGCATTTT CASGDTGFQSNQPQHF
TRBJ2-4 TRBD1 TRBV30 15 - TGTGCCTGGAGAGCCAGGGGGACAGGCAGAAACATTCAGTACTTC CAWRARGTGRNIQYF
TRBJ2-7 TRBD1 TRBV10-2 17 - TGCGCCAGCAGAGAAGGTGCACAGGGGGCGACTGTCTACGAGCAGTACTTC CASREGAQGATVYEQYF
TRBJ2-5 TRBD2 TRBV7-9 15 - TGTGCCAGCAGCTTCCAACTAGCGGGGGTTGAGACCCAGTACTTC CASSFQLAGVETQYF
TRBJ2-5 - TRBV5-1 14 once TGCGCCAGCAGCGAGCAGGGGTGGAGGGAGACCCAGTACTTC CASSEQGWRETQYF
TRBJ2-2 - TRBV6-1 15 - TGTGCCAGCAGTGAAGCCGGCCACTCTGGGCCCCGGCTGTTTTTT CASSEAGHSGPRLFF
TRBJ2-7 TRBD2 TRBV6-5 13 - TGTGCCAGCAGCTATCCCGGGACTAACGAGCAGTACTTC CASSYPGTNEQYF
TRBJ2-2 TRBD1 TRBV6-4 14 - TGTGCCAGCAGTGGACAGGGGGCTAGCGGGGAGCTGTTTTTT CASSGQGASGELFF
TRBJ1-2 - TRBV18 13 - TGTGCCAGCTCACCAAATCCAGGGGACGGCTACACCTTC CASSPNPGDGYTF
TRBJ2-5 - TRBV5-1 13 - TGCGCCAGCAGCTTGGACAGCCAAGAGACCCAGTACTTC CASSLDSQETQYF
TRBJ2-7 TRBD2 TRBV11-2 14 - TGTGCCAGCAGCGCTACCGGGACTAGCCTCGAGCAGTACTTC CASSATGTSLEQYF
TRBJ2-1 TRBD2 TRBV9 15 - TGTGCCAGCAGCGAGCGGGAGGGCCGTATAAATGAGCAGTTCTTC CASSEREGRINEQFF